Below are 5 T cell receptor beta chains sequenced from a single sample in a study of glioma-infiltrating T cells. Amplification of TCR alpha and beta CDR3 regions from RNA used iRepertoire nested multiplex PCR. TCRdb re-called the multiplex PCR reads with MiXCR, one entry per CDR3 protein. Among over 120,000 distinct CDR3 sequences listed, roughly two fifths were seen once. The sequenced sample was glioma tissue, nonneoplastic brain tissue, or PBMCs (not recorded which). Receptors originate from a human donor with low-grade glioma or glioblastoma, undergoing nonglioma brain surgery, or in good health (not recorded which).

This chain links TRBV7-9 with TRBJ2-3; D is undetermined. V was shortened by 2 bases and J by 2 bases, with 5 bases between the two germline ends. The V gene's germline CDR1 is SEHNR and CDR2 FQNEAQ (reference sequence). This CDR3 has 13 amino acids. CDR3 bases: TGTGCCAGCAGCTTAACTACCACAGATACGCAGTATTTT. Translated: CASSLTTTDTQYF.

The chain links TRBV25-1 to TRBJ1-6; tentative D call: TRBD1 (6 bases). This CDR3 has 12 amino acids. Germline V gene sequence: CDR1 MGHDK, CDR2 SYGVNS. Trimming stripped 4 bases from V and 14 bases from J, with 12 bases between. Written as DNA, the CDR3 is TGTGCCAGCAGTGCACAAACAGGGTCCCTCCACTTT. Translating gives CASSAQTGSLHF.

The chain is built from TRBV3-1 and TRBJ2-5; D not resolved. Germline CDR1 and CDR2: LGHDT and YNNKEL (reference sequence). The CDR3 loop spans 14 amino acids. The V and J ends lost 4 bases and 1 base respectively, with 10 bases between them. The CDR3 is CASSPTATQETQYF. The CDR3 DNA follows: TGTGCCAGCAGCCCCACGGCCACCCAAGAGACCCAGTACTTC.

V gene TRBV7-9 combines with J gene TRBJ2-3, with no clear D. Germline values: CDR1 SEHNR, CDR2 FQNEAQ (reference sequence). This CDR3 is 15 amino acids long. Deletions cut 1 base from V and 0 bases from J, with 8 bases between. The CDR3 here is CASSLVGTSTDTQYF. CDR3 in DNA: TGTGCCAGCAGCTTAGTAGGAACTAGCACAGATACGCAGTATTTT.

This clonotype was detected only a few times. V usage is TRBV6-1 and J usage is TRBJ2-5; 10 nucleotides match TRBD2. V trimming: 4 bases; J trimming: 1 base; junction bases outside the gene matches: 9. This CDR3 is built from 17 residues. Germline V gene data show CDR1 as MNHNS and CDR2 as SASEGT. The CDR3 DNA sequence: TGTGCCAGCAGTGTAGGTACCAGCGGGAGGGTCCAAGAGACCCAGTACTTC. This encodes CASSVGTSGRVQETQYF.